This TCR beta chain is drawn from a study of persistence of HIV-infected CD4 T cells. Cells were stimulated with overlapping HIV-1 Gag 15-mer peptides. Memory cells lacking CD40L and CD69 with high CD45RO were sorted. The libraries were made with immunoSEQ version 4 in survey mode. The repertoire was sequenced with immunoSEQ multiplex PCR; TCRdb's copy has only in-frame clones and lacks some. The sample contains about 39,000 clones, 85% of which appear only once. This CDR3 comprises 15 residues. V trimming: 3 bases; J trimming: 6 bases; junction bases outside the gene matches: 10. A note on this clone: Its target is not known.

This clonotype originated in an adult with HIV. The donor label of this sample is uncertain. V and J are TRBV23-1 and TRBJ2-7; TRBD1 aligns across 8 bases. TRBV23-1 is recorded as an ORF, its role being uncertain. The sequencing used cultured CD4+ T cells from PBMCs, collected from a patient who received antiretroviral therapy. CDR3 nucleotides: TGCGCCAGCAGTCATGGGGACAGGCTTTATGGCGAGCAGTACTTC. Translated: CASSHGDRLYGEQYF.